One and the same sample provided the 20 T cell receptor beta chains below, sequenced in a study of CD8+ T cells in alopecia areata. Sequencing templates came from extracted RNA that was reverse transcribed into cDNA. The protocol was immunoSEQ multiplex PCR, while the TCRdb copy is restricted to in-frame clones and leaves out a portion. The table lists approximately 180,000 clones, more than 50% of them singletons, with approximately 1% in the top ten. Treatment here: oral pan-JAK inhibitor, 5-10 mg twice daily. Source: CD4+ T cells sorted from blood, taken at week 24, from a patient treated with tofacitinib. The origin of the receptors is a human donor with alopecia areata.

The genes are TRBV9 and TRBJ2-7; D is uncertain. The CDR3 spans 14 residues. V was pared by 2 bases and J by 3 bases, with 12 bases between. Germline-derived CDR1 and CDR2 are SGDLS and YYNGEE. The CDR3 coding sequence is TGTGCCAGCAGCGTTGATGACGGAAACTACGAGCAGTACTTC. As protein: CASSVDDGNYEQYF.

The chain links TRBV11-3 to TRBJ2-7, with a possible D match to TRBD2 (6 bases). Trimming removed 7 bases from V and 6 bases from J, with 13 bases in between. The CDR3 is made up of 12 amino acids. The germline gives CDR1 SGHNT, CDR2 YENEEA. CDR3 region: CASMVLGGEQYF. The DNA of the CDR3 is TGTGCCAGCATGGTCCTCGGGGGCGAGCAGTACTTC. The variable domain in full, completed from reference TRBV11-3 and TRBJ2-7, reads EAGVVQSPRYKIIEKKQPVAFWCNPISGHNTLYWYLQNLGQGPELLIRYENEEAVDDSQLPKDRFSAERLKGVDSTLKIQPAELGDSAVYLCASMVLGGEQYFGPGTRLTVT.

This clone was detected only once. The chain employs TRBV30 and TRBJ2-2; D remains ambiguous. Trimming took off 0 bases at V and 5 bases at J, with 10 bases between the two ends. Per the germline V gene, CDR1 is GTSNPN and CDR2 is SVGIG (reference sequence). CDR3 length: 14 amino acids. DNA for the CDR3: TGTGCCTGGAGTGTGGAGACCGGAACCGGGGAGCTGTTTTTT. This encodes CAWSVETGTGELFF.

The chain recombines TRBV7-2 with TRBJ2-3; 9 bases are shared with TRBD2. From germline, CDR1 is SGHTA and CDR2 FQGNSA. This CDR3 spans 15 amino acids. The ends lost 5 bases at V and 2 bases at J; junction bases unmatched: 5. CDR3 region: CASSPGLAYTDTQYF. The CDR3 DNA follows: TGTGCCAGCAGCCCGGGACTAGCTTACACAGATACGCAGTATTTT.

A word on this clone: Other DNA sequences in this sample translate to the same CDR3. V usage is TRBV11-2 and J usage is TRBJ1-5; D uncertain. Per the germline V gene, CDR1 is SGHAT and CDR2 is FQNNGV. The CDR3 has 13 residues. Trimming removed 1 base from V and 0 bases from J, with 1 base in between. In DNA form, the CDR3 reads TGTGCCAGCAGCTTAGGTAGCAATCAGCCCCAGCATTTT. Translation gives CASSLGSNQPQHF.

This sequence joins TRBV25-1 and TRBJ1-1; 9 bases agree with TRBD1. The V gene's germline CDR1 is MGHDK and CDR2 SYGVNS. There are 17 residues in the CDR3. The trim removed 4 bases at V and 0 bases at J, leaving 9 bases unmatched. The CDR3 sequence: CASSVTGGKNMNTEAFF. The CDR3 DNA reads TGTGCCAGCAGTGTCACAGGGGGCAAAAATATGAACACTGAAGCTTTCTTT.

The rearrangement joins TRBV7-2 to TRBJ2-2; no definite D call. The CDR3 length is 14 residues. With 7 bases removed from V and 6 bases from J, the gap between germline ends came to 15 bases. Germline assignment: CDR1 SGHTA and CDR2 FQGNSA. DNA of the CDR3: TGTGCCAGCAAGCTAGAGTTAGGTTCCGGGGAGCTGTTTTTT. Residues: CASKLELGSGELFF.

V and J are TRBV25-1 and TRBJ2-6; 10 bases are shared with TRBD2. Germline lookup yields CDR1 MGHDK and CDR2 SYGVNS. V lost 5 bases and J lost 0; bases outside the gene matches: 4. The CDR3 is 17 residues long. The CDR3 region has the DNA TGTGCCAGCAGTCTAGCGGGGGCAGGCTCTGGGGCCAACGTCCTGACTTTC. It translates to CASSLAGAGSGANVLTF.

This clone was seen a few times. The chain couples TRBV7-3 to TRBJ1-1, with 7 nucleotides matching TRBD1. This CDR3 contains 16 residues. V shed 5 bases and J 0 bases; nucleotides not matched to a gene: 9. Looked up from germline, CDR1 is SGHTA and CDR2 is FQGTGA. Here the CDR3 DNA reads TGTGCCAGCAGCCCAGGGGGTACCAAAATGAACACTGAAGCTTTCTTT. Protein sequence: CASSPGGTKMNTEAFF. The whole variable domain, filled in from reference TRBV7-3 and TRBJ1-1, reads GAGVSQTPSNKVTEKGKYVELRCDPISGHTALYWYRQSLGQGPEFLIYFQGTGAADDSGLPNDRFFAVRPEGSVSTLKIQRTERGDSAVYLCASSPGGTKMNTEAFFGQGTRLTVV.

The chain is built from TRBV29-1 and TRBJ2-7, with 7 bases aligning to TRBD1. The CDR3 extends over 15 amino acids. The V gene's germline CDR1 is SQVTM and CDR2 ANQGSEA. Losses at the gene ends were 5 bases for V and 0 bases for J; bases not matched to a gene: 10. The CDR3 here is CSVRSIRDSSYEQYF. CDR3 DNA sequence: TGCAGCGTTCGCTCGATCAGGGACAGCTCCTACGAGCAGTACTTC.

A single count supports this clone. The rearrangement links TRBV7-2 to TRBJ2-1; 7 nucleotides agree with TRBD1. Trimming took 6 bases from V and 6 from J; bases not matched to a gene: 8. Per germline, CDR1 SGHTA and CDR2 FQGNSA. This CDR3 spans 14 amino acids. The chain's CDR3 is CASRSVAGGNEQFF. CDR3 in DNA: TGTGCCAGCAGGTCTGTGGCAGGGGGCAATGAGCAGTTCTTC.

This clone has only one observation. The chain employs TRBV9 and TRBJ2-3; 8 bases are shared with TRBD2. The CDR3 length is 15 residues. In germline, CDR1 is SGDLS, CDR2 YYNGEE. V lost 4 bases and J lost 3; bases outside the gene matches: 7. The CDR3 sequence: CASSSQTSVTDTQYF. The CDR3 nucleotides read TGTGCCAGCAGCTCCCAGACTAGCGTAACAGATACGCAGTATTTT.

The table lists this clone with a count of one. The rearrangement joins TRBV7-8 to TRBJ1-2; TRBD1 matches at 7 bases. Germline CDR1 reads SGHVS; CDR2 reads FQNEAQ. The CDR3 extends over 12 amino acids. The V segment lost 5 bases and the J segment 6 bases; nucleotides outside the gene matches: 3. This CDR3 reads CASSADRDGYTF. CDR3 DNA: TGTGCCAGCAGCGCCGACAGGGATGGCTACACCTTC.

This clone was detected once. The rearrangement joins TRBV12-5 to TRBJ2-3, with D unclear. This CDR3 has 13 residues. Germline V gene data show CDR1 as LGHNT and CDR2 as FRNRAP. With 3 bases removed from V and 6 bases from J, the gap between germline ends came to 10 bases. The CDR3 nucleotides read TGTGCTAGTGGTTTCGGAACCGGGGATACGCAGTATTTT. Translating gives CASGFGTGDTQYF. The full variable domain, its missing parts supplied by reference TRBV12-5 and TRBJ2-3, is DARVTQTPRHKVTEMGQEVTMRCQPILGHNTVFWYRQTMMQGLELLAYFRNRAPLDDSGMPKDRFSAEMPDATLATLKIQPSEPRDSAVYFCASGFGTGDTQYFGPGTRLTVL.

The chain is built from TRBV28 and TRBJ2-7; D perhaps matches TRBD2 (6 bases). The CDR3 loop spans 15 amino acids. The V and J ends lost 6 bases and 7 bases respectively, with 22 bases between them. Germline CDR1 is MDHEN and CDR2 is SYDVKM. The CDR3 here is CASRPAGPMAHEQYF. As DNA, the CDR3 is TGTGCCAGCAGACCGGCGGGACCCATGGCCCATGAGCAGTACTTC. Filled out from reference TRBV28 and TRBJ2-7, the complete variable domain reads DVKVTQSSRYLVKRTGEKVFLECVQDMDHENMFWYRQDPGLGLRLIYFSYDVKMKEKGDIPEGYSVSREKKERFSLILESASTNQTSMYLCASRPAGPMAHEQYFGPGTRLTVT.

The V gene is TRBV7-2, the J gene TRBJ1-2; no definite D call. Between the trimmed V and J ends, which lost 5 bases and 1 base, there was a span of 5 bases. Germline V gene lookup returns CDR1 SGHTA and CDR2 FQGNSA. The CDR3 totals 12 residues. CDR3 bases: TGTGCCAGCAGCGAAGATAACTATGGCTACACCTTC. Translated: CASSEDNYGYTF. Full variable domain (outside the CDR3, taken from reference TRBV7-2 and TRBJ1-2): GAGVSQSPSNKVTEKGKDVELRCDPISGHTALYWYRQSLGQGLEFLIYFQGNSAPDKSGLPSDRFSAERTGGSVSTLTIQRTQQEDSAVYLCASSEDNYGYTFGSGTRLTVV.

The chain joins TRBV18 to TRBJ1-2; D gene uncertain. CDR1 is KGHSH, CDR2 LQKENI, per germline. This CDR3 region has 15 residues. V lost 2 bases and J 2 bases, leaving 12 bases between the germline ends. Here the CDR3 reads CASSPYRATNYGYTF. The DNA of the CDR3 is TGTGCCAGCTCACCATATAGGGCCACAAACTATGGCTACACCTTC.

The rearrangement links TRBV4-3 to TRBJ1-6, with 8 bases identical to TRBD1. From germline, CDR1 is LGHNA and CDR2 YSLEER. The CDR3 is made up of 15 amino acids. The trim removed 5 bases at V and 6 bases at J, leaving 6 bases unmatched. CDR3: CASSSRTGFNSPLHF. The DNA of the CDR3 is TGCGCCAGCAGCTCAAGGACAGGGTTTAATTCACCCCTCCACTTT.

This clone has a handful of counts. Other DNA sequences in the sample encode the same CDR3. The gene calls are TRBV29-1 and TRBJ1-2; the D gene is possibly TRBD1 (5 bases). Trimming removed 4 bases from V and 3 bases from J, with 9 bases in between. Germline-derived CDR1 and CDR2 are SQVTM and ANQGSEA. The CDR3 is 12 residues long. CDR3: CSVGRRDYGYTF. DNA for the CDR3: TGCAGCGTTGGGCGCAGGGACTATGGCTACACCTTC.

This clone was counted a few times. The CDR3 is CASSPPGGGRNIQYF. In DNA, the CDR3 is TGCGCCAGCAGCCCCCCGGGCGGGGGAAGAAACATTCAGTACTTC. V usage is TRBV4-1 and J usage is TRBJ2-4; the match to TRBD2 covers 7 bases. Trimming at V came to 4 bases and at J to 6 bases, leaving 9 bases not matched to a gene. Germline V gives CDR1 MGHRA, CDR2 YSYEKL. The CDR3 runs to 15 residues.